This T cell receptor (beta chain) derives from a study of blood T cell repertoires in COVID-19. Study summary: T cells, B-cell-depleted T cells, or PBMCs provided the cDNA or gDNA that served as material.

In the authors' workflow: Quantification of nucleated cells was approximated via reference gene primer amplification. Assay: immunoSEQ multiplex PCR; the TCRdb copy retains only in-frame clones and omits some. The DNA was the basis for D and trimming; V, J and clone size are from that table. The table has around 39,000 clones, more than 80% seen once. The receptor was isolated from a man aged 55 to 70 with active COVID-19. Sequenced sample: peripheral blood.

The DNA for the CDR3 is TGCGCCAGCAGCCCGGCCGGGACAGGGAACACTGAAGCTTTCTTT. It codes for CASSPAGTGNTEAFF. The V gene is TRBV5-1, the J gene TRBJ1-1, with 8 bases aligning to TRBD1. This CDR3 has 15 amino acids. CDR1 is SGHRS and CDR2 is YFSETQ in the germline V gene. The junction had 6 bases not matched to a gene; V was cut back by 4 bases and J by 1 base.